The TCR beta chain described here comes from a study of T cell responses to AZD1222 COVID-19 vaccine (dated by TCRdb to about 2021). For the wider study: AZD1222 recipients given second doses at about 4 weeks or at about 12 weeks were pooled, since spike-specific TCR depth and breadth were not found to differ between the two schedules. Trial participants were enrolled into age subgroups of 18-55, 56-69 and 70-plus years, which contained 148, 28 and 57 TCR-sequenced participants, respectively. A total of 230 to 250 trial participants underwent TCR sequencing, of whom about 210 had received two doses of AZD1222 and about 25 had received two doses of the MenACWY control vaccine.

The CDR3 regions of human TCRbeta chains were analyzed by immunosequencing. The authors' pipeline ran thus. Repertoire TCRs were matched against a reference library of SARS-CoV-2-specific TCRs generated with the MIRA antigen-specificity platform. Breadth was defined as the fraction of unique TCRs that were SARS-CoV-2-associated. Depth was defined as the fraction of total T cells that were SARS-CoV-2-associated. Using the MIRA data, every spike-specific TCR was mapped to the spike region that the TCR reacted to and assigned to either a CD4 or a CD8 class. Log10-transformed breadth and depth values were compared by one-way ANOVA with Sidak's multiple comparisons tests. TCRdb mirrors the immuneACCESS table, restricted to in-frame sequences. Some clones are absent from its copies; in checked studies, under half trace to an unresolved V gene, and the reason for the others is unknown. V, J and clone size were drawn from that table, and D and trimming were deduced from the DNA. The sample table contains more than 100,000 clones; only one count was recorded for 80% to 90% of them. The ten largest clones capture about 3% of the sample.

Trimming takes 6 bases from V and 2 bases from J, and the germline ends sit 13 bases apart. The CDR3 runs 14 residues from the cysteine to the phenylalanine. Just the 42-base CDR3 DNA is kept, in frame starting at base 1. Reading the germline V gene gives CDR1 MNHEY and CDR2 SVGEGT. As regards this clone: Its specific antigen is unknown. There are no base qualities to consult, and no much larger clone falls within one base.

Broader findings and caveats from the paper: Reportedly, close to half of the unique spike-specific TCRs recognized epitopes lying outside the regions that are mutated in the B.1.351 and B.1.1.7 variants. In the small 56-69-year group, the increase in depth fell short of significance, most likely because of low power. Because no day 14 peak-response samples were available, repertoires were characterized only after the peak T cell response. Participants were mostly white British, with more females than males. The authors suggested clonal diversity may have been underestimated. Conclusions about previously exposed vaccinees were limited because only six AZD1222 recipients were SARS-CoV-2 seropositive at baseline. The whole spike protein was spanned by vaccine-associated CD4 TCRs, and dominant responses were seen in regions 160-218 and 743-854. After two AZD1222 doses, spike-specific TCR breadth and depth were significantly higher than at day 0 and than in MenACWY recipients.

The time point label for this specimen denotes: baseline before first vaccination. Vaccinee samples were obtained from the UK trials COV001 and COV002, which included a single-blind randomized controlled phase 2/3 trial of AZD1222 (ChAdOx1 nCoV-19) in healthy adults. Trial participant PBMC samples were collected at day 0 and day 28 after the second dose for TCRbeta chain sequencing. Rearrangement joined TRBV6-2 or TRBV6-3 to TRBJ2-5, and the D gene may be TRBD1, 8 bases matching. The clonotype comes from an adult in good health. This specimen was peripheral blood, taken on day 0 of AZD1222 vaccination. The CDR3 corresponds to CASSPQGGQETQYF. The nucleotide sequence is TGTGCCAGCAGCCCACAGGGGGGGCAAGAGACCCAGTACTTC.